Sequencing of this T cell receptor (beta chain) was carried out in a study of T cells in Graves' hyperthyroidism and ophthalmopathy (dated 2019 in TCRdb). Turning to the overall study: Peripheral blood was sampled at the time of initial diagnosis, prior to any treatment. A discovery cohort of about a hundred patients, approximately 44 with Graves' ophthalmopathy and roughly 59 with stable Graves' hyperthyroidism, was used to find distinguishing TCR V-J signatures. Prospective prediction of ophthalmopathy was tested in an independent validation cohort consisting of fewer than 20 hyperthyroidism patients and 17 patients who later progressed to ophthalmopathy. The 90 to 100 discovery patients were randomly divided into training and test sets at a 7:3 ratio. In about 6 Graves' hyperthyroidism patients, the study also compared T-cell repertoires from thyroid tissue with T-cell repertoires from blood. Once sampling was done, hyperthyroidism patients were given methimazole at a starting dose of 30 mg daily, whereas ophthalmopathy patients were given high-dose intravenous methylprednisolone. The paper describes TCR Vbeta CDR3 sequencing of roughly 130 peripheral blood samples, made up of roughly 45 ophthalmopathy patients, roughly 72 hyperthyroidism patients and some 17 progressor patients. Beyond this particular receptor, the publication reports: No statistical method was used to fix the sample size in advance, and group allocation was not hidden from the investigators. Ophthalmopathy was separated from stable hyperthyroidism by a 13 V-J signature model, with over 85% sensitivity and approximately 84% specificity obtained in cross-validation and 80%/75% obtained in testing. Blood samples also contained most of the expanded thyroid clonotypes (frequency above 0.001), which suggests that blood repertoires may reflect thyroid immune responses. In validation, progression to ophthalmopathy was predicted by the model with roughly 69% sensitivity and under 85% specificity, a median of around 6.5 months before onset.

TCR beta CDR3 regions were amplified from RNA transcripts. The TCR CDR3 was subjected to a first round of RT-PCR using the HTBI primer set and the Qiagen OneStep RT-PCR kit. Libraries were constructed in a second round of multiplex PCR, after which size selection and purification were carried out. Libraries were sequenced paired-end with 100 bp reads on an Illumina HiSeq2000. The source study handled its data this way. SOAPnuke was used to process the raw data, throwing out any read that contained adapters or uncalled bases, had a mean Phred below 15, or lacked an exact constant-primer or identifier match. COPE v1.2.5 was used to merge the high-quality paired reads, and each unique nucleotide sequence was defined as a clonotype. Clonotypes were aligned to IMGT TRBV, TRBD and TRBJ reference segments using MiTCR v1.1. Only V-J combinations with frequency above 0.0001, covering roughly 99% of repertoires, were analysed. A TCS score was defined as the ratio between F50 (clonal expansion) and ExV (chaos), using BLOSUM62-based TCRdist between CDR3 peptides within each V-J. Welch's t-statistics and random forest reduced around 520 V-J features to about 13, which were used in a naive Bayes classifier (R e1071). TCRdb reworked the public reads: Q25 trimming with fastp, MiXCR clone assembly, productive beta chains retained. Every distinct CDR3 protein forms one entry, paired with its most common genes and DNA. TCRdb's processing, not the authors', yielded these V and J calls. Across this sample there are a few hundred thousand distinct CDR3 sequences, with about 14% seen only once. The ten most abundant clones make up approximately 15% of the sample.

Stable Graves' hyperthyroidism was defined as no progression to ophthalmopathy during 18 months of follow-up. Hyperthyroidism patients were aged 18 to 65 years and newly diagnosed, with disease duration of less than 2 months. The study excluded patients with uncontrolled infections, other autoimmune diseases, pregnancy or lactation. Diagnoses were based on clinical symptoms, serum thyroxine and TRAb, thyroid ultrasound and orbital computed tomography. Ficoll-Paque density gradient centrifugation was used to isolate PBMCs from approximately 10 ml of fresh peripheral blood. Trizol reagent was used to extract total RNA, and RNA quality was then checked on an Agilent 2100 Bioanalyzer. A note on this clonotype: Its antigen has not been determined. Base quality data are lacking; no much larger clone is found one base away.

The CDR3, from cysteine to phenylalanine, totals 13 residues. Here the CDR3 DNA is all that survives: 39 bases in frame from base 1. Per the germline V gene, SGDLS is the CDR1 and YYNGEE is the CDR2. Between the V and J ends, shortened by 0 bases and 10 bases respectively, the junction contains 8 bases. The sequencing input was blood. This receptor was obtained from a woman aged 40 to 50 with Graves' hyperthyroidism. The chain is assembled from TRBV9 and TRBJ1-6; the D gene is perhaps TRBD1, on 5 matching bases. The CDR3: CASSVDGGSPLHF. The bases read TGTGCCAGCAGCGTAGATGGGGGATCACCCCTCCACTTT. Joined to the reference TRBV9 and TRBJ1-6 proteins, this CDR3 gives the full variable domain: DSGVTQTPKHLITATGQRVTLRCSPRSGDLSVYWYQQSLDQGLQFLIQYYNGEERAKGNILERFSAQQFPDLHSELNLSSLELGDSALYFCASSVDGGSPLHFGNGTRLTVT.